This TCR beta chain is from a study of blood T cell repertoires in COVID-19. Study-wide context: From the United States, Italy and Spain came samples of acute and convalescent COVID-19.

The CDR3 spans 13 residues. The germline V gene has CDR1 SGHNT and CDR2 YYREEE (reference sequence). Trimming removed 7 bases at V and 1 base at J, with 12 bases between. Per the authors' pipeline: For nucleated cells, counts were estimated from reference gene primer amplification. Repertoires were generated with immunoSEQ multiplex PCR, while TCRdb's copy carries only in-frame clones and drops some. V and J calls and clone size are as listed in that table; D and trimming were resolved from the DNA. The sample lists about 250,000 clones; more than 70% were seen once. The table lists this clone with a few counts. The Seattle site enrolled patients during active infection and followed them longitudinally.

The sample consisted of peripheral blood. This chain uses TRBV5-4 with TRBJ2-7; tentatively, D is TRBD2 (5 bases). This clonotype was sampled from a woman of 80 years or more with COVID-19, enrolled during active disease. CDR3 sequence: CASRDFASYEQYF. CDR3 in DNA: TGTGCCAGCCGGGATTTCGCGTCCTACGAGCAGTACTTC.